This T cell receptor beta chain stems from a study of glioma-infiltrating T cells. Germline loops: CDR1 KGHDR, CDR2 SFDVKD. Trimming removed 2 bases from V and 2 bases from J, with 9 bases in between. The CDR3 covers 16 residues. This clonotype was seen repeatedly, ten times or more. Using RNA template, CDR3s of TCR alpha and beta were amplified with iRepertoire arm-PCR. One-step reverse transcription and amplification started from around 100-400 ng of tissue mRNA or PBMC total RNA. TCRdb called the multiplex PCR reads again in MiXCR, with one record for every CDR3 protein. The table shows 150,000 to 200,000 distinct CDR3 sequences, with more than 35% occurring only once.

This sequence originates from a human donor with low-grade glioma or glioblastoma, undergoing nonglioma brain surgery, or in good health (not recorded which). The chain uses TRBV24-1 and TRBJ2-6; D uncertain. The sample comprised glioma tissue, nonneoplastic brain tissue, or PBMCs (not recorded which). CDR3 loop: CATSDSRGTGANVLTF. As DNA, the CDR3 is TGTGCCACCAGTGATTCGAGAGGAACTGGGGCCAACGTCCTGACTTTC.